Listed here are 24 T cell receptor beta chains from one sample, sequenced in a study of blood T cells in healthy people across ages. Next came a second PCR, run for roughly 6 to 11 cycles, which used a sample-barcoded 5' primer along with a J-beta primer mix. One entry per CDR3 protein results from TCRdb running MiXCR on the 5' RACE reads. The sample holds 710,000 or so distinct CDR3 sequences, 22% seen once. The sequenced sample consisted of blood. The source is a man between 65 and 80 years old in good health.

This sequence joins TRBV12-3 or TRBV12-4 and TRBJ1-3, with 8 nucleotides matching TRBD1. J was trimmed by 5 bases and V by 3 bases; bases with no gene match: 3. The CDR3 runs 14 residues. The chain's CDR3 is CASSLDRARNTIYF. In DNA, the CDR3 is TGTGCCAGCAGTTTGGACAGGGCTAGAAACACCATATATTTT.

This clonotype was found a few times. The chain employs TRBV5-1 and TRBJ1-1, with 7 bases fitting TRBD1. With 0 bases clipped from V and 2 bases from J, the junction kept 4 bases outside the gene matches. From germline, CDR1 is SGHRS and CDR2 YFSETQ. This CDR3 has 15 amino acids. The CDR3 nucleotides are TGCGCCAGCAGCTTGGGGGCAGGGGGAAACACTGAAGCTTTCTTT. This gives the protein CASSLGAGGNTEAFF.

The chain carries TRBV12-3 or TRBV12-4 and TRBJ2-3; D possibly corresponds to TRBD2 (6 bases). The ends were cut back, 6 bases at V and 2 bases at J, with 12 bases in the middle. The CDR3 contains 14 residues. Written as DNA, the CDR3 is TGTGCCAGCAGAAACCCGGGGGACACAGATACGCAGTATTTT. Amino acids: CASRNPGDTDTQYF.

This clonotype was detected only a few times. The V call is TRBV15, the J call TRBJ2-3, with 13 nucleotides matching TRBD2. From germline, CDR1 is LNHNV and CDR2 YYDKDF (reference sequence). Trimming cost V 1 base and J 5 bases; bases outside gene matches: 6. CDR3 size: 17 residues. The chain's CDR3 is CATSRAGTSGVGDTQYF. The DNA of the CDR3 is TGTGCCACCAGCAGAGCCGGGACTAGCGGGGTTGGAGATACGCAGTATTTT.

The CDR3 protein is CASSEDSEGINYGYTF. The CDR3 nucleotides read TGTGCCAGCAGTGAAGACAGCGAGGGGATTAACTATGGCTACACCTTC. The J gene is TRBJ1-2, the V gene TRBV2; TRBD1 is a possible D gene (5 bases). The germline CDR1 and CDR2 sequences are SNHLY and FYNNEI. This CDR3 has 16 amino acids. With 1 base removed from V and 1 base from J, the gap between germline ends came to 13 bases.

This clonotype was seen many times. CDR3 DNA sequence: TGCAGCGTTCTTGTTAGCGAAGCCAAAAACATTCAGTACTTC. Protein product: CSVLVSEAKNIQYF. The rearrangement joins TRBV29-1 to TRBJ2-4; D might be TRBD2 (5 bases). The V gene lost 5 bases and the J gene lost 0 bases, with 11 bases spanning the gap. The CDR3 extends over 14 amino acids. Germline CDR1 and CDR2: SQVTM and ANQGSEA.

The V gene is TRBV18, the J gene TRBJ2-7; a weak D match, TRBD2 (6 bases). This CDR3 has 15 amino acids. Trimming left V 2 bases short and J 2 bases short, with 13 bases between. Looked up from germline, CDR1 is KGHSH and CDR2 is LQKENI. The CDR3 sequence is CASSPGASDTYEQYF. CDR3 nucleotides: TGTGCCAGCTCACCAGGGGCTAGCGACACCTACGAGCAGTACTTC. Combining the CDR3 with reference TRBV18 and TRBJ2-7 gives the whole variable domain NAGVMQNPRHLVRRRGQEARLRCSPMKGHSHVYWYRQLPEEGLKFMVYLQKENIIDESGMPKERFSAEFPKEGPSILRIQQVVRGDSAAYFCASSPGASDTYEQYFGPGTRLTVT.

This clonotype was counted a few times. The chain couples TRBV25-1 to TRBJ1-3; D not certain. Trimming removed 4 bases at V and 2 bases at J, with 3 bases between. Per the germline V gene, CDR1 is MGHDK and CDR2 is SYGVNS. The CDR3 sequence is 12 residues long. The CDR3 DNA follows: TGTGCCAGCAGTGGAGCTGGAAACACCATATATTTT. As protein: CASSGAGNTIYF. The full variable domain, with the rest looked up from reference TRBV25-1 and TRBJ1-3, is EADIYQTPRYLVIGTGKKITLECSQTMGHDKMYWYQQDPGMELHLIHYSYGVNSTEKGDLSSESTVSRIRTEHFPLTLESARPSHTSQYLCASSGAGNTIYFGEGSWLTVV.

CDR3 amino acids: CASSLAGQGDYGYTF. CDR3 coding DNA: TGTGCCAGCAGCTTAGCCGGACAGGGAGATTATGGCTACACCTTC. V gene TRBV7-9 combines with J gene TRBJ1-2; 8 bases match TRBD1. Germline lookup yields CDR1 SEHNR and CDR2 FQNEAQ (reference sequence). This CDR3 spans 15 amino acids. Trimming cost V 0 bases and J 5 bases; bases outside gene matches: 5.

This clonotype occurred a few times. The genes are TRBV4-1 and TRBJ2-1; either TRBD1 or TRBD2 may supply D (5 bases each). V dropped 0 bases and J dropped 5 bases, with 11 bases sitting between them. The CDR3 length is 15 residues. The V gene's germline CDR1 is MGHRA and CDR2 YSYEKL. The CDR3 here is CASSQDVGADNEQFF. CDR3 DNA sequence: TGCGCCAGCAGCCAAGATGTCGGGGCTGACAATGAGCAGTTCTTC.

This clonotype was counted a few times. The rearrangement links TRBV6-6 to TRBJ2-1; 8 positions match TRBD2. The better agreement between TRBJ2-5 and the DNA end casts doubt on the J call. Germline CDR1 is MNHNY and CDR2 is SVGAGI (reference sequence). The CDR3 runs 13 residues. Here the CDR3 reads CATLRAGVETQYF. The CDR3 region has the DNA TGTGCCACCCTACGAGCGGGAGTAGAGACCCAGTACTTC.

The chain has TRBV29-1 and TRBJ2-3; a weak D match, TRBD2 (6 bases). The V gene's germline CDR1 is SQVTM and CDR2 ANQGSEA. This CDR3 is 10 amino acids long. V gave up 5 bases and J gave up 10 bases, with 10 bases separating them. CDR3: CSVSEGAQYF. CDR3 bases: TGCAGCGTTTCGGAGGGAGCGCAGTATTTT.

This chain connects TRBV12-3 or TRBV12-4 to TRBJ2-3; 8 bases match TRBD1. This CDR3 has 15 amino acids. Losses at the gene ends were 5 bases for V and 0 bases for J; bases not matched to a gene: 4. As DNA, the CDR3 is TGTGCCAGCAGTCTACAGGGGGTGAGCACAGATACGCAGTATTTT. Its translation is CASSLQGVSTDTQYF.

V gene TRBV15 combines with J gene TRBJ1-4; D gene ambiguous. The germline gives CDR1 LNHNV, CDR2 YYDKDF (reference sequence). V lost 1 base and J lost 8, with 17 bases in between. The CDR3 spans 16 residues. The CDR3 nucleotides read TGTGCCACCAGCAGAGGAGGAGGAGGAGGGCGGGAAAAACTGTTTTTT. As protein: CATSRGGGGGREKLFF. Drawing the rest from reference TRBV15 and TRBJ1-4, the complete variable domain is DAMVIQNPRYQVTQFGKPVTLSCSQTLNHNVMYWYQQKSSQAPKLLFHYYDKDFNNEADTPDNFQSRRPNTSFCFLDIRSPGLGDTAMYLCATSRGGGGGREKLFFGSGTQLSVL.

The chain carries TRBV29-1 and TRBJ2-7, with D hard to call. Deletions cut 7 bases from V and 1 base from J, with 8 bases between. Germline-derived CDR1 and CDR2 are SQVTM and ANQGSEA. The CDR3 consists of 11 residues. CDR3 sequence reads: CSGGESYEQYF. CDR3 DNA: TGCAGCGGCGGCGAGTCCTACGAGCAGTACTTC.

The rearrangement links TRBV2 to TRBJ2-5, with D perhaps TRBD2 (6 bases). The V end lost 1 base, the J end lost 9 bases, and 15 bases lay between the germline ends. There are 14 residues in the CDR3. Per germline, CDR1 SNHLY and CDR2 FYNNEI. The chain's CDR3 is CASSEGSVGEAQYF. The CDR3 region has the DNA TGTGCCAGCAGTGAAGGTTCGGTAGGGGAGGCCCAGTACTTC.

CDR3: CASSLAQHTEAFF. CDR3 DNA: TGTGCCAGCAGCTTAGCGCAGCATACTGAAGCTTTCTTT. The chain joins TRBV7-2 to TRBJ1-1; D unclear. V was cut by 0 bases and J by 5 bases, with 7 bases left in between. CDR1 is SGHTA and CDR2 is FQGNSA in the germline V gene. This CDR3 region has 13 residues.

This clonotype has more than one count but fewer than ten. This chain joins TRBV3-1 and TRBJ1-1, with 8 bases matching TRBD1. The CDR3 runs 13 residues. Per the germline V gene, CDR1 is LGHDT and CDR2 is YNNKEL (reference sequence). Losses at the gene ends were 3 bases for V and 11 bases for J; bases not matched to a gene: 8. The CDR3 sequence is CASSQGPDREAFF. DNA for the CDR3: TGTGCCAGCAGCCAGGGACCGGACAGGGAGGCTTTCTTT. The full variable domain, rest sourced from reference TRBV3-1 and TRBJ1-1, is DTAVSQTPKYLVTQMGNDKSIKCEQNLGHDTMYWYKQDSKKFLKIMFSYNNKELIINETVPNRFSPKSPDKAHLNLHINSLELGDSAVYFCASSQGPDREAFFGQGTRLTVV.

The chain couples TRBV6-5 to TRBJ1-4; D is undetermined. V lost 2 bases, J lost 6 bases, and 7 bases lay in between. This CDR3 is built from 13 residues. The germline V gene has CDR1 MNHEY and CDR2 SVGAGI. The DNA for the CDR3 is TGTGCCAGCAGTTACGGCAGCTATGAAAAACTGTTTTTT. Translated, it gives CASSYGSYEKLFF.

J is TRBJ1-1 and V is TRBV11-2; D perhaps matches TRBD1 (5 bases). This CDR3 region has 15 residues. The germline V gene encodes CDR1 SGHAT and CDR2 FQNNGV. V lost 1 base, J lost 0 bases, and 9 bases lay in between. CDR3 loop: CASSLVGTVNTEAFF. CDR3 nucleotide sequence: TGTGCCAGCAGCTTAGTGGGGACGGTGAACACTGAAGCTTTCTTT.

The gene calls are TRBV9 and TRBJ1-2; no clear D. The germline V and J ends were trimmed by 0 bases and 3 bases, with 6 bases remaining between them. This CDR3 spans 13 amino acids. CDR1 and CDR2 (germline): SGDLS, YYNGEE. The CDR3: CASSVANHYGYTF. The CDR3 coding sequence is TGTGCCAGCAGCGTAGCAAACCACTATGGCTACACCTTC.

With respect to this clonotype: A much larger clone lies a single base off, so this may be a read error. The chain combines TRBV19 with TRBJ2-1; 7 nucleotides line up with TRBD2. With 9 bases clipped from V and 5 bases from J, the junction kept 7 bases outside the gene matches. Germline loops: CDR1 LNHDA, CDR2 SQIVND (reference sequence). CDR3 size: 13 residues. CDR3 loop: CASRSGIHNEQFF. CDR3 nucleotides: TGTGCCAGCCGAAGCGGGATCCACAATGAGCAGTTCTTC. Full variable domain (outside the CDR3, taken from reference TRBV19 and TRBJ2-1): DGGITQSPKYLFRKEGQNVTLSCEQNLNHDAMYWYRQDPGQGLRLIYYSQIVNDFQKGDIAEGYSVSREKKESFPLTVTSAQKNPTAFYLCASRSGIHNEQFFGPGTRLTVL.

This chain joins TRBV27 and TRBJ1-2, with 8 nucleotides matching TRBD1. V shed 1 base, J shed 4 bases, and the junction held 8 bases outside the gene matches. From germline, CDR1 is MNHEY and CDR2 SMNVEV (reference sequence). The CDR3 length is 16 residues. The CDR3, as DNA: TGTGCCAGCAGTTTATTTCCCCGGACAGGGCTCTATGGCTACACCTTC. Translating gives CASSLFPRTGLYGYTF.

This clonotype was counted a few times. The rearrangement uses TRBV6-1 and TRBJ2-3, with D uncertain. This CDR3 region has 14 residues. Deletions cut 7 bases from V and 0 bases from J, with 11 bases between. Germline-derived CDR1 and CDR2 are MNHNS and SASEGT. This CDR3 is CASTGVRSTDTQYF. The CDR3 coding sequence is TGTGCCAGCACTGGGGTCAGGAGCACAGATACGCAGTATTTT.